The clone carrying this T cell receptor beta chain has ten or more counts. Its specificity is not known. The entry originates in a study of identical twins. General study results and limits: Within twin pairs, the out-of-frame alpha sequences they shared showed excess low generation probability. Zero-insertion findings could be partly confounded by invariant cells (MAIT and iNKT cells).

The CDR3 extends over 13 amino acids. TCRdb independently ran MiXCR on the 5' RACE reads; one entry per CDR3 protein. The sample consists of 240,000 or so distinct CDR3 sequences, around 6.6% of them appearing once. This sample also belongs to another study, concerning yellow fever vaccine responses in identical twins.

The sequence came from a woman between 18 and 29 years old in good health. Sequences were obtained from memory (CD45RO+) T cells sorted from blood. The genes are TRBV3-2 and TRBJ2-4; the listed D gene, TRBD1, was not tested against the DNA. TRBV3-2 is an annotated pseudogene. This CDR3 reads CATLVLTKNIQYF. The DNA of the CDR3 is TGTGCCACACTTGTCCTGACCAAAAACATTCAGTACTTC.